The 24 T cell receptor beta chains reported below all come from one sample, sequenced in a study of identical twins. TCRdb reprocessed the 5' RACE reads with MiXCR, giving one entry per CDR3 protein. Among 690,000 or so distinct CDR3 sequences listed, 8.5% to 9.5% were seen once. These records were also assigned to another study, of yellow fever vaccine responses in identical twins.

The sequenced material came from PBMCs. All receptors derive from a woman aged 18-29 years in good health.

This clonotype was observed at least ten times. CDR3 in amino acids: CASSYYGLDYEQYF. The CDR3 nucleotides read TGTGCCAGCAGTTACTACGGGCTCGACTACGAGCAGTACTTC. This chain connects TRBV6-2 or TRBV6-3 to TRBJ2-7, with D unclear. The CDR3 runs 14 residues. Trimming removed 1 base at V and 3 bases at J, with 10 bases between. Germline V gene data show CDR1 as MNHEY and CDR2 as SVGEGT.

The chain carries TRBV4-2 and TRBJ2-1; 9 bases fit TRBD2. Germline loops: CDR1 LGHNA, CDR2 YNFKEQ. The CDR3 is 16 amino acids. Germline trimming cut 0 bases from V and 6 bases from J; bases unmatched to any gene: 6. The CDR3, as DNA: TGTGCCAGCAGCCAAGACGATAGCGGGAGCCCCAATGAGCAGTTCTTC. This codes for CASSQDDSGSPNEQFF.

This clonotype was counted at least ten times. The chain couples TRBV6-1 to TRBJ2-1; maybe TRBD2 (6 bases). Germline V gives CDR1 MNHNS, CDR2 SASEGT. The CDR3 totals 13 residues. V dropped 6 bases and J dropped 4 bases, with 10 bases sitting between them. CDR3 amino acids: CASSRLVYNEQFF. Written as DNA, the CDR3 is TGTGCCAGCAGCCGACTAGTTTACAATGAGCAGTTCTTC.

This clonotype was observed at least ten times. The chain joins TRBV9 to TRBJ2-1; TRBD1 matches at 7 bases. This CDR3 comprises 15 residues. Germline V lookup: CDR1 SGDLS, CDR2 YYNGEE. J gave up 4 bases and V 4 bases, and 8 bases lay outside the gene matches. The CDR3 here is CASSPRGTEYNEQFF. The CDR3 nucleotides read TGTGCCAGCAGCCCCAGGGGGACAGAATACAATGAGCAGTTCTTC.

The chain uses TRBV6-1 and TRBJ2-7; D is perhaps TRBD2 (6 bases). V dropped 7 bases and J dropped 3 bases, with 10 bases sitting between them. The CDR3 is made up of 12 amino acids. Germline-derived CDR1 and CDR2 are MNHNS and SASEGT. As DNA, the CDR3 is TGTGCCAGCAAGGAGGGTAGCTACGAGCAGTACTTC. Residues: CASKEGSYEQYF.

This clonotype was counted at least ten times. The rearrangement links TRBV27 to TRBJ2-2; 14 bases match TRBD2. V was pared by 5 bases and J by 5 bases, with 7 bases of the junction left unmatched. Germline V gene lookup returns CDR1 MNHEY and CDR2 SMNVEV (reference sequence). This CDR3 is 17 amino acids long. The CDR3 DNA follows: TGTGCCAGCAGTGCCAGACTAGCGGGGGGGCAAACCGGGGAGCTGTTTTTT. As protein: CASSARLAGGQTGELFF.

This clonotype has at least ten counts. The rearrangement uses TRBV12-3 or TRBV12-4 and TRBJ2-2, with 9 bases lining up with TRBD1. The CDR3 has 14 amino acids. The ends lost 3 bases at V and 8 bases at J; junction bases unmatched: 4. CDR3 residues: CASSFEQGAGELFF. DNA of the CDR3: TGTGCCAGCAGTTTCGAACAGGGGGCAGGGGAGCTGTTTTTT.

As regards this clonotype: One end of the junction fails to match germline, which may point to a read error. The rearrangement links TRBV27 to TRBJ1-1; weak D call: TRBD1 (5 bases). CDR3 length: 14 amino acids. Germline V gene lookup returns CDR1 MNHEY and CDR2 SMNVEV (reference sequence). CDR3 sequence (DNA): TGTGCCAGCAGCTTATTGGAGAGGGGCACTGAAGCTTTCTTT. Protein product: CASSLLERGTEAFF.

The V call is TRBV6-2 or TRBV6-3, the J call TRBJ1-1; D is uncertain. The CDR3 spans 14 residues. The V gene's germline CDR1 is MNHEY and CDR2 SVGEGT. The V gene lost 6 bases and the J gene lost 0 bases, with 11 bases spanning the gap. The CDR3: CASRTYKMNTEAFF. As DNA, the CDR3 is TGTGCCAGCAGGACTTACAAGATGAACACTGAAGCTTTCTTT.

The chain combines TRBV28 with TRBJ1-5; D remains ambiguous. The V and J ends lost 2 bases and 0 bases respectively, with 11 bases between them. The V gene's germline CDR1 is MDHEN and CDR2 SYDVKM. The CDR3 spans 16 residues. This chain's CDR3 is CASSLAGMVSNQPQHF. The CDR3 DNA sequence: TGTGCCAGCAGTTTAGCGGGAATGGTTAGCAATCAGCCCCAGCATTTT.

This clonotype was observed a few times. The chain has TRBV5-1 and TRBJ2-7; no definite D call. The V gene's germline CDR1 is SGHRS and CDR2 YFSETQ. This CDR3 contains 14 residues. V was pared by 0 bases and J by 1 base, with 8 bases between. The CDR3 sequence: CASSLEPLSYEQYF. CDR3 DNA sequence: TGCGCCAGCAGCTTGGAACCGTTGTCCTACGAGCAGTACTTC.

The sample holds many counts of this clonotype. The chain is built from TRBV24-1 and TRBJ2-1; D could derive from TRBD1 or TRBD2 (5 bases each). The CDR3 is made up of 13 amino acids. In germline, CDR1 is KGHDR, CDR2 SFDVKD. V was shortened by 11 bases and J by 4 bases, with 14 bases between the two germline ends. The CDR3 sequence: CAIPGAGYNEQFF. CDR3 DNA: TGTGCCATCCCCGGGGCGGGTTACAATGAGCAGTTCTTC.

This clonotype was counted ten times or more. DNA for the CDR3: TGCGCCAGCAGCTTGTGGGGGCTCAACACCGGGGAGCTGTTTTTT. Translating gives CASSLWGLNTGELFF. V and J are TRBV5-1 and TRBJ2-2, with D perhaps TRBD1 (6 bases). This CDR3 comprises 15 residues. V was clipped by 1 base and J by 2 bases, with 9 bases between them. CDR1 is SGHRS, CDR2 YFSETQ, per germline.

This clonotype was detected ten times or more. V usage is TRBV12-3 or TRBV12-4 and J usage is TRBJ2-1; the match to TRBD2 covers 9 bases. This CDR3 is 14 amino acids long. Unmatched junction bases numbered 5, after V lost 4 bases and J lost 7 bases. The CDR3 reads CASSSPGLANEQFF. CDR3 nucleotides: TGTGCCAGCAGTTCACCGGGACTAGCAAATGAGCAGTTCTTC.

This clonotype was detected only a few times. The chain carries TRBV7-9 and TRBJ2-1; D remains unclear. V was clipped by 2 bases and J by 15 bases, with 17 bases between them. The germline gives CDR1 SEHNR, CDR2 FQNEAQ (reference sequence). CDR3 size: 13 residues. CDR3 nucleotide sequence: TGTGCCAGCAGCTTAATTCGTTCTACCCGTTGGTTCTTC. It yields the protein CASSLIRSTRWFF. Combining the CDR3 with reference TRBV7-9 and TRBJ2-1 gives the whole variable domain DTGVSQNPRHKITKRGQNVTFRCDPISEHNRLYWYRQTLGQGPEFLTYFQNEAQLEKSRLLSDRFSAERPKGSFSTLEIQRTEQGDSAMYLCASSLIRSTRWFFGPGTRLTVL.

This clonotype was picked up a small number of times. V usage is TRBV7-3 and J usage is TRBJ2-7, with D possibly being TRBD2 (6 bases). The germline CDR1 and CDR2 sequences are SGHTA and FQGTGA. V was shortened by 3 bases and J by 5 bases, with 11 bases between the two germline ends. The CDR3 runs 13 residues. The CDR3 spells CASSLRGGNEQYF. In nucleotides, the CDR3 is TGTGCCAGCAGCTTGAGGGGAGGTAACGAGCAGTACTTC.

The sample holds many counts of this clonotype. The rearrangement joins TRBV24-1 to TRBJ2-7, with D unresolved. This CDR3 spans 14 amino acids. Trimming took off 0 bases at V and 1 base at J, with 6 bases between the two ends. In germline, CDR1 is KGHDR, CDR2 SFDVKD. CDR3 in DNA: TGTGCCACCAGTGATTTGAAACGGTCCTACGAGCAGTACTTC. Protein sequence: CATSDLKRSYEQYF.

The chain joins TRBV24-1 to TRBJ1-2, with no clear D. With 2 bases removed from V and 5 bases from J, the gap between germline ends came to 14 bases. The CDR3 spans 15 residues. The V gene's germline CDR1 is KGHDR and CDR2 SFDVKD. The CDR3 here is CATSDSSYTGYGYTF. CDR3 DNA: TGTGCCACCAGTGATTCCAGTTATACGGGGTATGGCTACACCTTC.

This clonotype was detected a few times. The gene calls are TRBV6-1 and TRBJ1-1, with a tentative D call TRBD1 (6 bases). Deletions cut 5 bases from V and 2 bases from J, with 9 bases between. Germline V gene lookup returns CDR1 MNHNS and CDR2 SASEGT. The CDR3 is made up of 13 amino acids. The CDR3 bases are TGTGCCAGCAGTATCAGGGGCAACACTGAAGCTTTCTTT. It yields the protein CASSIRGNTEAFF.

The rearrangement uses TRBV4-1 and TRBJ1-5, with no clear D. With 1 base removed from V and 5 bases from J, the gap between germline ends came to 6 bases. The CDR3 runs 13 residues. Germline V CDR1 and CDR2: MGHRA, YSYEKL. The CDR3 DNA sequence: TGCGCCAGCAGCCAAGTGGTTCATCAGCCCCAGCATTTT. It codes for CASSQVVHQPQHF.

There are many counts of this clonotype. The chain couples TRBV19 to TRBJ2-7; no firm D call. Germline V CDR1 and CDR2: LNHDA, SQIVND (reference sequence). The CDR3 is 14 residues long. The germline V and J ends were trimmed by 3 bases and 4 bases, with 13 bases remaining between them. CDR3 residues: CASSMKGLSYEQYF. The CDR3 DNA sequence: TGTGCCAGTAGTATGAAGGGTTTAAGTTACGAGCAGTACTTC.

Comment on this clonotype: As the CDR3 is not closed by the conserved phenylalanine or tryptophan, this likely results from a read error. The chain combines TRBV4-3 with TRBJ2-3, with no clear D. Germline lookup yields CDR1 LGHNA and CDR2 YSLEER. Trimming removed 0 bases at V and 2 bases at J, with 6 bases between. The CDR3 spans 14 residues. The CDR3 DNA reads TGCGCCAGCAGCCAAGAACGATTCACAGATACGCAGTATTTA. It encodes CASSQERFTDTQYL.

This chain links TRBV7-9 with TRBJ2-3; 8 bases map to TRBD1. Germline CDR1 SEHNR, CDR2 FQNEAQ (reference sequence). The CDR3 consists of 15 residues. The V and J ends lost 7 bases and 5 bases, in that order; junction bases with no gene match: 11. The CDR3: CASILRGQGVDTQYF. DNA of the CDR3: TGTGCCAGCATCCTAAGAGGACAGGGTGTAGATACGCAGTATTTT.

The table lists this clonotype with many counts. J is TRBJ2-3 and V is TRBV20-1, with a weak D call TRBD1 (6 bases). V lost 4 bases and J lost 3, with 17 bases in between. The germline gives CDR1 DFQATT, CDR2 SNEGSKA (reference sequence). This CDR3 is 15 amino acids long. The CDR3 reads CSAIRAGATTDTQYF. The CDR3 DNA reads as TGCAGTGCTATCCGGGCAGGGGCGACGACAGATACGCAGTATTTT.